The 8 T cell receptor beta chains below all came from one sample that was sequenced in a study of tumor-infiltrating lymphocytes in primary liver carcinoma. A constant-region primer primed TCR beta cDNA synthesis from about 550 ng of total RNA. TCR beta libraries came from three nested multiplex PCR rounds using slightly modified ARM-PCR. PCR rounds one and two used TRBV1-TRBV30 forward primers with a C-beta reverse primer for roughly 9 cycles each. TCRdb re-called the multiplex PCR reads through MiXCR, storing one row per CDR3 protein. This sample yields 310,000 or so distinct CDR3 sequences, of which less than 75% are seen a single time; about 6.3% belongs to the top ten. The researchers obtained blood RNA from unsorted whole blood and also extracted germline DNA. The sequenced material came from peripheral blood. These TCRs come from a man aged 35-49 years with primary liver carcinoma and hepatitis B virus infection.

This clonotype was recorded only once. The CDR3 does not close with the conserved phenylalanine or tryptophan, likely indicating a read error. It is unclear where the CDR3 begins or ends on the DNA, so no DNA is shown, and the CDR3 is as TCRdb lists it. V gene TRBV11-2 combines with J gene TRBJ2-1; the tabulated D call, TRBD2, remains unverified against the DNA. CDR1 is SGHAT, CDR2 FQNNGV, per germline. From its first to its last residue, the CDR3 has 13 amino acids. CDR3 sequence: CASSSGTRNEQLL.

This chain connects TRBV20-1 to TRBJ1-1; D call uncertain. Germline lookup yields CDR1 DFQATT and CDR2 SNEGSKA (reference sequence). This CDR3 spans 12 amino acids. Trimming took off 5 bases at V and 5 bases at J, with 12 bases between the two ends. Here the CDR3 reads CSAGVPGTEAFF. CDR3 DNA sequence: TGCAGTGCTGGGGTACCGGGGACTGAAGCTTTCTTT.

A word on this clonotype: A clone one base away is much larger, so this may be a read error. The rearrangement joins TRBV14 to TRBJ1-6; a possible D gene is TRBD1 (5 bases). CDR1 is SGHDN and CDR2 is FVKESK in the germline V gene. The CDR3 length is 13 residues. CDR3 residues: CASSGIWYSPLHF. CDR3 DNA: TGTGCGAGCTCAGGGATTTGGTATTCACCCCTCCACTTT.

The table lists this clonotype with many counts. This rearrangement joins TRBV11-2 to TRBJ1-1, with D perhaps matching TRBD1 (5 bases). The V gene lost 5 bases and the J gene lost 5 bases, with 18 bases spanning the gap. The germline CDR1 and CDR2 sequences are SGHAT and FQNNGV. The CDR3 runs to 15 residues. This CDR3 reads CASSLGQGARTEAFF. DNA of the CDR3: TGTGCCAGCAGCCTAGGCCAAGGGGCGCGGACTGAAGCTTTCTTT.

The rearrangement uses TRBV30 and TRBJ1-3; 7 bases are shared with TRBD1. The CDR3 is 13 amino acids. After removal of 4 bases from V and 2 bases from J, the junction contained 2 bases not matched to a gene. The germline V gene has CDR1 GTSNPN and CDR2 SVGIG (reference sequence). The CDR3 here is CAWTTGAGNTIYF. As DNA, the CDR3 is TGTGCCTGGACTACAGGGGCTGGAAACACCATATATTTT.

In its sample, this clonotype was seen once. This may be a read error: a much more frequent sequence differs by one nucleotide. Here the CDR3 DNA reads TGTGCCAGCAGCCGCATGACTAGCGGGAGGGCCCCTTGGCTCTTC. This codes for CASSRMTSGRAPWLF. The gene calls are TRBV6-5 and TRBJ2-1; 14 bases fit TRBD2. CDR1 and CDR2 from the germline V gene are MNHEY and SVGAGI. There are 15 residues in the CDR3.

This clonotype was seen many times. The chain links TRBV28 to TRBJ2-1; 11 nucleotides align to TRBD1. The V gene end was trimmed by 5 bases and the J gene end by 9 bases; junction bases not matched to a gene: 12. The CDR3 extends over 16 amino acids. The germline V gene encodes CDR1 MDHEN and CDR2 SYDVKM. CDR3 DNA sequence: TGTGCCAGCAGTCCCCAACGGACAGGGGGCATTGGTGAGCAGTTCTTC. It codes for CASSPQRTGGIGEQFF.

This clonotype appeared a single time. The CDR3 end shows no conserved phenylalanine or tryptophan, and so a read error is likely. The chain joins TRBV10-2 to TRBJ2-1, with D perhaps TRBD1 (5 bases). V shed 7 bases and J shed 7 bases, with 20 bases lying between them. Germline V gene lookup returns CDR1 WSHSY and CDR2 SAAADI. The CDR3 consists of 15 residues. DNA of the CDR3: TGCGCCAGCACCCCAAGTAAGGGGTTAGGAAATGAGCAGTTCCTC. This sequence encodes CASTPSKGLGNEQFL.